This T cell receptor (beta chain) was captured in a study of T cell responses to AZD1222 COVID-19 vaccine. Study-level results: Reportedly, nearly half of unique spike TCRs recognized epitopes outside B.1.351/B.1.1.7 mutations. When two AZD1222 doses had been given, Spike-specific TCR breadth and depth rose.

Comment on this clone: Its matching antigen is unknown.

The repertoire was sequenced with immunoSEQ multiplex PCR; TCRdb's copy has only in-frame clones and lacks some. The repertoire includes under 200,000 clones, almost 95% of them detected once, and about 9.2% sits in the top ten. CDR3 size: 18 residues. Germline V gene data show CDR1 as SGDLS and CDR2 as YYNGEE. The V end lost 1 base, the J end lost 0 bases, and 19 bases lay between the germline ends. This specimen consisted of peripheral blood, obtained on day 0 of AZD1222 vaccination. This clonotype originated in an adult in good health. The V call is TRBV9, the J call TRBJ1-2; tentatively, D is TRBD1 (6 bases). The CDR3 region is CASSVSERGGRANYGYTF. DNA for the CDR3: TGTGCCAGCAGCGTATCCGAAAGGGGGGGAAGGGCTAACTATGGCTACACCTTC.